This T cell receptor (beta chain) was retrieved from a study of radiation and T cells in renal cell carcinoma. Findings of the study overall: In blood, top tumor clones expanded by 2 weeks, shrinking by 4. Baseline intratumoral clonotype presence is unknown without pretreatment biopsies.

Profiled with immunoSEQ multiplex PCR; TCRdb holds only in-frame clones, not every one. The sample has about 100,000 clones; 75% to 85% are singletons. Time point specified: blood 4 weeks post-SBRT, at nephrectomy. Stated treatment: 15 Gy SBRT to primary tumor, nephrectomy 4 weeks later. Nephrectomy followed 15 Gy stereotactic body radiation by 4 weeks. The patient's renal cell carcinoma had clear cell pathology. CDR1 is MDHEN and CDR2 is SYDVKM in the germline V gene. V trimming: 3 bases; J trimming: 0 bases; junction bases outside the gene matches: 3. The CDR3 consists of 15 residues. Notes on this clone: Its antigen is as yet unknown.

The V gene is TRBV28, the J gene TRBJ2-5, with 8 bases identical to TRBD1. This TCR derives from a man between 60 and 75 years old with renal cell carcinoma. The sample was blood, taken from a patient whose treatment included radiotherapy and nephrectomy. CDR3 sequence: CASSLDRAYQETQYF. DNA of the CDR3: TGTGCCAGCAGTTTGGACAGGGCGTACCAAGAGACCCAGTACTTC. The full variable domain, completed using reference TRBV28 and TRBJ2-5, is DVKVTQSSRYLVKRTGEKVFLECVQDMDHENMFWYRQDPGLGLRLIYFSYDVKMKEKGDIPEGYSVSREKKERFSLILESASTNQTSMYLCASSLDRAYQETQYFGPGTRLLVL.